What follows are 28 T cell receptor beta chains derived from one specimen sequenced in a study of T cells expressing NK-cell markers. TCRdb derives one entry per CDR3 protein from the 5' RACE reads, leaving out DNA. Recorded for this sample: hundreds of thousands of distinct CDR3 sequences. The sequenced sample was blood T cells: a sorted CD56 or NKG2C T cell subset, CD4+ or CD8+ T cells, or bulk PBMC T cells (not recorded which). These receptors all stem from a woman between 18 and 70 years old in good health.

V and J are TRBV12-3 or TRBV12-4 and TRBJ2-3; the D call from TCRdb, TRBD1, cannot be confirmed without DNA. This CDR3 contains 16 residues. CDR3 residues: CASGHRAGKSTDTQYF.

The chain uses TRBV12-3 or TRBV12-4 and TRBJ1-4. This CDR3 spans 13 amino acids. The CDR3 is CASTWEGNEKLFF.

The chain couples TRBV7-8 to TRBJ1-1; the D gene TCRdb calls, TRBD1, cannot be checked with no DNA. The germline V gene has CDR1 SGHVS and CDR2 FQNEAQ. The CDR3 extends over 14 amino acids. The CDR3 loop is CASRLGVGPGEAFF.

This chain connects TRBV15 to TRBJ2-3. CDR1 is LNHNV and CDR2 is YYDKDF in the germline V gene (reference sequence). This CDR3 is 15 amino acids long. CDR3: CATSNPSDYTDTQYF.

The chain joins TRBV3-1 to TRBJ2-7; TCRdb picks TRBD2, but there is no DNA to check that call. Germline V gene sequence: CDR1 LGHDT, CDR2 YNNKEL (reference sequence). The CDR3 is 13 amino acids. The chain's CDR3 is CASSPRLDYEQYF.

J is TRBJ2-1 and V is TRBV6-5; with no DNA, the TCRdb D assignment of TRBD2 cannot be verified. This CDR3 is built from 14 residues. Per germline, CDR1 MNHEY and CDR2 SVGAGI. The CDR3 loop reads CASSLAGGVSEQFF.

This chain connects TRBV12-3 or TRBV12-4 to TRBJ2-6. The CDR3 runs to 16 residues. The CDR3 protein is CASTPLWGAGANVLTF.

CDR3 sequence reads: CASSQDRWLTRGDNEQFF. The V gene is TRBV3-1, the J gene TRBJ2-1; TCRdb's assignment of TRBD1 cannot be checked, as there is no DNA. CDR1 is LGHDT and CDR2 is YNNKEL in the germline V gene (reference sequence). CDR3 length: 18 amino acids.

This chain uses TRBV6-2 or TRBV6-3 with TRBJ2-5; no DNA is available, so the TRBD2 call from TCRdb remains unchecked. Germline V gene sequence: CDR1 MNHEY, CDR2 SVGEGT. The CDR3 loop spans 12 amino acids. The CDR3 sequence is CASSYGRETQYF.

The V gene is TRBV27, the J gene TRBJ1-2. Germline V gives CDR1 MNHEY, CDR2 SMNVEV (reference sequence). CDR3 length equals 14 residues. The CDR3: CASSLDRRVYGYTF.

The CDR3 is CASTLRTQLGGYTF. The chain recombines TRBV12-3 or TRBV12-4 with TRBJ1-2. The CDR3 contains 14 residues.

The CDR3 sequence is CASSSTPTRLDTQYF. The chain employs TRBV11-2 and TRBJ2-3. CDR1 is SGHAT, CDR2 FQNNGV, per germline. The CDR3 totals 15 residues.

The rearrangement uses TRBV20-1 and TRBJ1-2; checking the TCRdb D call of TRBD1 is not possible without DNA. The CDR3 extends over 13 amino acids. CDR1 and CDR2 from the germline V gene are DFQATT and SNEGSKA (reference sequence). Here the CDR3 reads CSARTDRVGGYTF.

The J gene is TRBJ2-2, the V gene TRBV30. The CDR3 has 13 residues. Germline CDR1 reads GTSNPN; CDR2 reads SVGIG (reference sequence). The CDR3 here is CAWSVMKTGELFF.

V gene TRBV6-5 combines with J gene TRBJ2-7; the TCRdb call, TRBD1, lacks DNA for checking. CDR3 length equals 11 residues. Germline V CDR1 and CDR2: MNHEY, SVGAGI. This chain's CDR3 is CASSYIGQEYF.

J is TRBJ1-1 and V is TRBV29-1; the D call of TRBD1 rests on TCRdb alone, since no DNA is present to check it. Germline values: CDR1 SQVTM, CDR2 ANQGSEA. The CDR3 covers 15 residues. The CDR3 protein is CSVEGGQGRDTEAFF. Using reference TRBV29-1 and TRBJ1-1 for the parts outside the CDR3, the full variable domain is SAVISQKPSRDICQRGTSLTIQCQVDSQVTMMFWYRQQPGQSLTLIATANQGSEATYESGFVIDKFPISRPNLTFSTLTVSNMSPEDSSIYLCSVEGGQGRDTEAFFGQGTRLTVV.

The V gene is TRBV9, the J gene TRBJ2-1. This CDR3 has 16 residues. Germline V gives CDR1 SGDLS, CDR2 YYNGEE. The CDR3 spells CASSVGGASSYNEQFF.

The V gene is TRBV9, the J gene TRBJ1-1. This CDR3 has 15 residues. The germline gives CDR1 SGDLS, CDR2 YYNGEE. This CDR3 is CASSVVEESFIEAFF.

V and J are TRBV7-2 and TRBJ1-2. Per the germline V gene, CDR1 is SGHTA and CDR2 is FQGNSA. The CDR3 has 14 residues. The CDR3 loop is CASSFKVESYGYTF.

The gene calls are TRBV7-2 and TRBJ1-1; no DNA is available, so the TRBD1 call from TCRdb remains unchecked. Germline assignment: CDR1 SGHTA and CDR2 FQGNSA. The CDR3 is 12 amino acids. CDR3 loop: CASSSGGKGAFF. Combining the CDR3 with reference TRBV7-2 and TRBJ1-1 gives the whole variable domain GAGVSQSPSNKVTEKGKDVELRCDPISGHTALYWYRQSLGQGLEFLIYFQGNSAPDKSGLPSDRFSAERTGGSVSTLTIQRTQQEDSAVYLCASSSGGKGAFFGQGTRLTVV.

V and J are TRBV7-2 and TRBJ2-1; TCRdb names TRBD2, which stays unverified in the absence of DNA. In germline, CDR1 is SGHTA, CDR2 FQGNSA. The CDR3 has 14 residues. The CDR3 protein is CASNPGLGRDEQFF.

The V gene is TRBV12-3 or TRBV12-4, the J gene TRBJ2-3; TCRdb calls TRBD2, which cannot be checked without DNA. The CDR3 is 15 residues long. The CDR3 sequence: CASSFLRGVTDTQYF.

The rearrangement joins TRBV12-3 or TRBV12-4 to TRBJ1-2; TCRdb calls TRBD1, which cannot be checked without DNA. The CDR3 is 14 amino acids. The CDR3 reads CASSEQGAIGGYTF.

V gene TRBV12-3 or TRBV12-4 combines with J gene TRBJ1-1. The CDR3 covers 15 residues. The CDR3 sequence: CASSLDSRGGTEAFF.

The V call is TRBV5-1, the J call TRBJ2-5; TCRdb returns TRBD1, unconfirmable since there is no DNA. Germline loops: CDR1 SGHRS, CDR2 YFSETQ. This CDR3 is built from 13 residues. The CDR3 loop is CANPADREETQYF.

The chain is built from TRBV28 and TRBJ2-7; TCRdb's assignment of TRBD2 cannot be checked, as there is no DNA. The CDR3 consists of 15 residues. CDR1 and CDR2 (germline): MDHEN, SYDVKM. CDR3 amino acids: CASRRLAGGAYEQYF.

This chain links TRBV5-1 with TRBJ1-1. The V gene's germline CDR1 is SGHRS and CDR2 YFSETQ. The CDR3 loop spans 14 amino acids. This chain's CDR3 is CASSPQHPNTEAFF.

The V and J genes are TRBV5-1 and TRBJ1-1; the D gene TCRdb calls, TRBD1, cannot be checked with no DNA. The CDR3 is 18 residues long. CDR1 and CDR2 (germline): SGHRS, YFSETQ. CDR3 loop: CASSPNPGTGAIHTEAFF.